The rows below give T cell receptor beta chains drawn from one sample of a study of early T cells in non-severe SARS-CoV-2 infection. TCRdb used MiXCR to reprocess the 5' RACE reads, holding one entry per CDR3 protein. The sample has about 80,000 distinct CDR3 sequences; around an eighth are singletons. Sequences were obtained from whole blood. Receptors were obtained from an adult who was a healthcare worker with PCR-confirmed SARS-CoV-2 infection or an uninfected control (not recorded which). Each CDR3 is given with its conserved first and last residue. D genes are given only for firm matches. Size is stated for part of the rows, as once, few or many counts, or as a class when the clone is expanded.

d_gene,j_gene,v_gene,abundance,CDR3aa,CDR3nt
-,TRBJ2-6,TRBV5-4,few,CASSFRTGSSGANVLTF,TGTGCCAGCAGCTTCCGGACGGGAAGCTCTGGGGCCAACGTCCTGACTTTC
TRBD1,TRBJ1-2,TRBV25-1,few,CASSEGGQGSRYGYTF,TGTGCCAGCAGTGAAGGGGGACAGGGCTCGCGCTATGGCTACACCTTC
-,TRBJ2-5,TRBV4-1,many,CASSQGPGETQYF,TGCGCCAGCAGCCAGGGGCCTGGGGAGACCCAGTACTTC
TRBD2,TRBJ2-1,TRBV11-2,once,CASGILAGGPGDEQFF,TGTGCCAGCGGCATCTTAGCGGGAGGGCCAGGAGATGAGCAGTTCTTC
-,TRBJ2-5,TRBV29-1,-,CSVVGGDETQYF,TGCAGCGTTGTGGGCGGGGATGAGACCCAGTACTTC
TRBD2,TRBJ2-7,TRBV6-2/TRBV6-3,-,CASSYQLAPYEQYF,TGTGCCAGCAGTTACCAACTAGCGCCATACGAGCAGTACTTC
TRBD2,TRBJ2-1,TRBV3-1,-,CASSWELAGGTSKFF,TGTGCCAGCAGCTGGGAACTAGCGGGCGGGACGAGCAAGTTCTTC
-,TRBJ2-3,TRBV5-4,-,CASSSKTSTDTQYF,TGTGCCAGCAGCTCGAAGACTAGCACAGATACGCAGTATTTT
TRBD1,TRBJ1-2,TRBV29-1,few,CSVNRGGNYGYTF,TGCAGCGTTAACAGGGGGGGTAACTATGGCTACACCTTC
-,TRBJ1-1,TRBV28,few,CASSLKTEAFF,TGTGCCAGCAGTTTAAAGACTGAAGCTTTCTTT
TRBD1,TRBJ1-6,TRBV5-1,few,CASSLEPTGVDSPLHF,TGCGCCAGCAGCCTCGAACCGACAGGGGTGGATTCACCCCTCCACTTT
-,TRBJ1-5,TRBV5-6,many,CASSLYGRGQPQHF,TGTGCCAGCAGCTTGTACGGCAGGGGTCAGCCCCAGCATTTT
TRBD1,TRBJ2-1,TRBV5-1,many,CASSLTPGQGTHEQFF,TGCGCCAGCAGCCTGACGCCGGGACAGGGCACCCATGAGCAGTTCTTC
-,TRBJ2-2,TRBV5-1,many,CASSLRAGNTGELFF,TGCGCCAGCAGCTTGAGGGCGGGGAACACCGGGGAGCTGTTTTTT
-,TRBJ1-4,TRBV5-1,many,CASSLKGDGEKLFF,TGCGCCAGCAGCTTGAAAGGGGATGGAGAAAAACTGTTTTTT
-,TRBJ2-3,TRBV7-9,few,CASSLSSSGVLTDTQYF,TGTGCCAGCAGCTTAAGCTCCTCAGGGGTCCTCACAGATACGCAGTATTTT
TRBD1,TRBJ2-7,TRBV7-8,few,CASSLGQVSYEQYF,TGTGCCAGCAGCTTGGGACAGGTTAGCTACGAGCAGTATTTC
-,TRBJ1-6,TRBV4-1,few,CASSQEQGLLNSPLHF,TGCGCCAGCAGCCAAGAGCAGGGGTTACTTAATTCACCCCTCCACTTT
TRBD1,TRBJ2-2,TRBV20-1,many,CSARGDRGTGELFF,TGCAGTGCTAGAGGTGACAGGGGAACCGGGGAGCTGTTTTTT
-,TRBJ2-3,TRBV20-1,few,CSARDARGSGTDTQYF,TGCAGTGCTAGAGATGCCAGGGGTAGCGGCACAGATACGCAGTATTTT
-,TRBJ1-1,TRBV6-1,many,CASSERAENTEAFF,TGTGCCAGCAGTGAAAGGGCAGAGAACACTGAAGCTTTCTTT
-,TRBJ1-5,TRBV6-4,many,CASSDSGNQPQHF,TGTGCCAGCAGTGACAGCGGCAATCAGCCCCAGCATTTT
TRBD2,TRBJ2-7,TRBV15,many,CATSRDVGTRYEQYF,TGTGCCACCAGCAGAGATGTCGGGACTAGGTACGAGCAGTACTTC
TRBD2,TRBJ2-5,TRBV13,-,CASKVAGAQETQYF,TGTGCCAGCAAGGTAGCGGGGGCCCAAGAGACCCAGTACTTC
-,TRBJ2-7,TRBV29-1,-,CSVEDPPAQYF,TGCAGCGTTGAAGATCCGCCTGCGCAGTACTTC
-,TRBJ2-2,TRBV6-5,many,CASSLGRVYGTANTGELFF,TGTGCCAGCAGTCTTGGGAGGGTATACGGGACAGCAAACACCGGGGAGCTGTTTTTT
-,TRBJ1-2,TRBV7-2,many,CASSLDQKVRRVEIGVMDGYTF,TGTGCCAGCAGCTTAGACCAGAAAGTACGAAGGGTGGAGATTGGGGTTATGGATGGCTACACCTTC
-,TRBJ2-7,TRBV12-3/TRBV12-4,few,CASSYRGVSGGYYEQYF,TGTGCCAGCAGTTATAGGGGGGTTAGCGGAGGCTACTACGAGCAGTACTTC
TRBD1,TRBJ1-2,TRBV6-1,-,CASSGRTGDNYGYTF,TGTGCCAGCAGTGGCAGGACAGGGGATAACTATGGCTACACCTTC
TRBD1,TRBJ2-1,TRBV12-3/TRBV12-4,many,CASSPGPTGYLPEQFF,TGTGCCAGCAGCCCAGGACCGACAGGGTACCTTCCCGAGCAGTTCTTC
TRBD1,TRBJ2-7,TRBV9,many,CASSEGQVGGYEQYF,TGTGCCAGCAGCGAAGGACAGGTAGGAGGTTACGAGCAGTACTTC
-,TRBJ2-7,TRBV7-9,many,CASSSGTYEQYF,TGTGCCAGCAGCTCTGGGACCTACGAGCAGTACTTC
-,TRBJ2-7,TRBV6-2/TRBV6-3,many,CASSLPSASGYEQYF,TGTGCCAGCAGTTTGCCAAGCGCTTCGGGGTACGAGCAGTACTTC
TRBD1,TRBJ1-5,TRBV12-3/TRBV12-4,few,CASSGQGGEPQHF,TGTGCCAGCAGTGGACAGGGAGGCGAGCCCCAGCATTTT
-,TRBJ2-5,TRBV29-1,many,CSVPPRTAQETQYF,TGCAGCGTTCCCCCTCGGACAGCCCAAGAGACCCAGTACTTC
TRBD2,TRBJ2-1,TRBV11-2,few,CASSLDRLAVGGEQFF,TGTGCCAGCAGCTTAGATAGACTAGCGGTTGGGGGGGAGCAGTTCTTC
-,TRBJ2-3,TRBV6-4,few,CASSGGVEDTQYF,TGTGCCAGCAGTGGAGGGGTAGAGGATACGCAGTATTTT
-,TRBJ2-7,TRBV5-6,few,CASSPNLDGSSEQYF,TGTGCCAGCAGCCCCAACCTGGACGGCTCCTCCGAGCAGTACTTC
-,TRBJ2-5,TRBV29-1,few,CSVGGVQETQYF,TGCAGCGTTGGCGGGGTCCAAGAGACCCAGTACTTC
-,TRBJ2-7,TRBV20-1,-,CSASRPGQAYEQYF,TGCAGTGCTAGCCGCCCCGGGCAAGCCTACGAGCAGTACTTC
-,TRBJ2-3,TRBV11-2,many,CASSSRTALSTDTQYF,TGTGCCAGCAGCTCCCGGACGGCCCTCAGCACAGATACGCAGTATTTT